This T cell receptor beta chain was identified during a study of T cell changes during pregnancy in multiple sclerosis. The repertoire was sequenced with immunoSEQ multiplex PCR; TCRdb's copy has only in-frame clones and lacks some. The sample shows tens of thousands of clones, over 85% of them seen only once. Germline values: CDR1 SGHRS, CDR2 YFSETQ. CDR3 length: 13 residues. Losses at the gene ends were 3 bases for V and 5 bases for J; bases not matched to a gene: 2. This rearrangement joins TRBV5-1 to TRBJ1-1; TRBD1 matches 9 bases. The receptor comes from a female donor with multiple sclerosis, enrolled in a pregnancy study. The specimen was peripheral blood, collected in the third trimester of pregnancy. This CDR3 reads CASSWTGVTEAFF. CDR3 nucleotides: TGCGCCAGCAGCTGGACAGGGGTAACTGAAGCTTTCTTT.